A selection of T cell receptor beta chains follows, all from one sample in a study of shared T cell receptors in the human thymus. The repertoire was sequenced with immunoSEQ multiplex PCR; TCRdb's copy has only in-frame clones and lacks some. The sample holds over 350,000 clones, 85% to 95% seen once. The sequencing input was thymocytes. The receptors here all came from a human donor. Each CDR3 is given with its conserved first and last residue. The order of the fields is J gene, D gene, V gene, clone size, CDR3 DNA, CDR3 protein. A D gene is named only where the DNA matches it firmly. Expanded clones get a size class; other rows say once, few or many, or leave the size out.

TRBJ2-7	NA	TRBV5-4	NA	TGTGCCAGCAGCTTGTCGCCCTACGAGCAGTACTTC	CASSLSPYEQYF
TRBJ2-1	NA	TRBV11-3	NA	TGTGCCAGCAGCTTAGAAGGGACAAGCTCCTACAATGAGCAGTTCTTC	CASSLEGTSSYNEQFF
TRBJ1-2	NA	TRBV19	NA	TGTGCCACCACACGGGGAGTTGATGGCTACACCTTC	CATTRGVDGYTF
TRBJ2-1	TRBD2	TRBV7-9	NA	TGTGCCAGCGCCGGGACTAGTAATCATGAGCAGTTCTTC	CASAGTSNHEQFF
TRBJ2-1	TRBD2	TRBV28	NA	TGTGCCAGCGGGGCAGGGGGACTAGCTAGTAATGAGCAGTTCTTC	CASGAGGLASNEQFF
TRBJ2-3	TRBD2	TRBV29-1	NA	TGCAGCGTTGAAGCCACTAGCGGGAGGTACGCAGATACGCAGTATTTT	CSVEATSGRYADTQYF
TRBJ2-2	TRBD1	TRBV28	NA	TGTGCCAGCCGTTCAGGGGGCACCGGGGAGCTGTTTTTT	CASRSGGTGELFF
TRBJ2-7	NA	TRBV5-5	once	TGTGCCAGCAGCTTCAAGGGGACTGGGAACGAGCAGTACTTC	CASSFKGTGNEQYF
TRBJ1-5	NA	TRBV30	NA	TGTGCCTGGAGTATCAGGGCCCAGAGCAATCAGCCCCAGCATTTT	CAWSIRAQSNQPQHF
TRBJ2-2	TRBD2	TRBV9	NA	TGTGCCAGCAGCGAACGACTAGCGGGATGGGTTACCGGGGAGCTGTTTTTT	CASSERLAGWVTGELFF
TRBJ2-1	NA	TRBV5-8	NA	TGTGCCAGCAGCTTGGCTTCGGGTCTTAATGAGCAGTTCTTC	CASSLASGLNEQFF
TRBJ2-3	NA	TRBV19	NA	TGTGCCAGTAGTATTTGGGCAACTAGCACAGATACGCAGTATTTT	CASSIWATSTDTQYF
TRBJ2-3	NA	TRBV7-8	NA	TGTGCCAGCAGCTTACTAACGTACGGAGTCGGTCATGCAGATACGCAGTATTTT	CASSLLTYGVGHADTQYF
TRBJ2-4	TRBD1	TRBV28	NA	TGTGCCAGCAGTTCCGGGAGACAGGGGTTAGCCAAAAACATTCAGTACTTC	CASSSGRQGLAKNIQYF
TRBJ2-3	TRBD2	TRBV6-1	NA	TGTGCCAGCAGTGAAAAGTCCGCTAGCGGGAGGGCCACAGATACGCAGTATTTT	CASSEKSASGRATDTQYF
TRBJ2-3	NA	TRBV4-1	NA	TGCGCCAGCAGCCAAGCATCAATCCCCAGCACAGATACGCAGTATTTT	CASSQASIPSTDTQYF
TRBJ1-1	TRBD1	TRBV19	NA	TGTGCCAGTAGTATAGGGACAGGGGGCCCTCCGAACACTGAAGCTTTCTTT	CASSIGTGGPPNTEAFF
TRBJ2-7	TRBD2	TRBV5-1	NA	TGCGCCAGCAGCTTGGCACAGCGGGAGGTTCAACACGAGCAGTACTTC	CASSLAQREVQHEQYF
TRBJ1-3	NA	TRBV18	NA	TGTGCCAGCTCACCAGGGAGCTCTGGAAACACCATATATTTT	CASSPGSSGNTIYF
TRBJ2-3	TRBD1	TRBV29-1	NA	TGCAGCGCCCCGGGACAGGGTGGCACAGATACGCAGTATTTT	CSAPGQGGTDTQYF
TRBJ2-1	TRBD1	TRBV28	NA	TGTGCCAGCAGTCCCCGGGACAGGGCCTACAATGAGCAGTTCTTC	CASSPRDRAYNEQFF
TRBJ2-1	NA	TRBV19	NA	TGTGCCAGTAGTATCGGAATACCGGACAGTAGCGACAATGAGCAGTTCTTC	CASSIGIPDSSDNEQFF
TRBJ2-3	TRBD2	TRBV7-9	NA	TGTGCCAGCAGGCCGGGACTAGCGTCAGATACGCAGTATTTT	CASRPGLASDTQYF
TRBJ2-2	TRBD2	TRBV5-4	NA	TGTGCCAGCAGCCCGTTGGCAGCGGGAGAGATCACCGGGGAGCTGTTTTTT	CASSPLAAGEITGELFF
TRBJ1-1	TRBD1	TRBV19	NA	TGTGCCAGTATACTATCTCGGACAGGCCCGAACACTGAAGCTTTCTTT	CASILSRTGPNTEAFF
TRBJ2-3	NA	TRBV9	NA	TGTGCCAGCAGCGTAGTCTCGGGAAGTAACACAGATACGCAGTATTTT	CASSVVSGSNTDTQYF
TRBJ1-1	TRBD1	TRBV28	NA	TGTGCCAGCAGCCCACAGGGGGCAATCACTGAAGCTTTCTTT	CASSPQGAITEAFF
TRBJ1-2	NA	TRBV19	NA	TGTGCCAGTAGTTCCCAGGACAGCCTTAACTATGGCTACACCTTC	CASSSQDSLNYGYTF
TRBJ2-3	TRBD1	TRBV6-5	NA	TGTGCCAGCAGTTATGCCGGGACAGGGGGCTGGGATACGCAGTATTTT	CASSYAGTGGWDTQYF
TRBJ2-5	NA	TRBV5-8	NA	TGTGCCAGCAGCTCGGGCCCCTGGGAGACCCAGTACTTC	CASSSGPWETQYF
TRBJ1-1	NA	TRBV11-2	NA	TGTGCCAGCAGCTTATCGCCGAGAAACACTGAAGCTTTCTTT	CASSLSPRNTEAFF
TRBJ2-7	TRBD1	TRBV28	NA	TGTGCCAGCAGTCACGACAGGGGGAGGTACGAGCAGTACTTC	CASSHDRGRYEQYF
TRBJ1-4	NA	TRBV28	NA	TGTGCCAGCAGTCGAAATGAAGAACTGTTTTTT	CASSRNEELFF
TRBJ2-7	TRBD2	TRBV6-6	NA	TGTGCCAGCAGAAGAGAGCAAGGGGAGGGAGTCTACGAGCAGTACTTC	CASRREQGEGVYEQYF
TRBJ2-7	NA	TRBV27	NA	TGTGCCAGCAGCCTAGGGGGGGGCGAGCAGTACTTC	CASSLGGGEQYF
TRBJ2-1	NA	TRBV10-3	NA	TGTGCCATCAGGGCGACTGAGACTCGTTACAATGAGCAGTTCTTC	CAIRATETRYNEQFF
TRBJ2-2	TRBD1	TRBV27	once	TGTGCCAGCCAGACAGGGAAAGGCACCGGGGAGCTGTTTTTT	CASQTGKGTGELFF
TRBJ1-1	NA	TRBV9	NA	TGTGCCAGCAGCCCTGGAGGGGCAGACCTCAGCACTGAAGCTTTCTTT	CASSPGGADLSTEAFF
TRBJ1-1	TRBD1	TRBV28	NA	TGTGCCAGCAGTTTCATGGCGGTCCGCTCAGGGGGCGAGGGCACTGAAGCTTTCTTT	CASSFMAVRSGGEGTEAFF
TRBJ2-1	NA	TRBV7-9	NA	TGTGCCAGCAGCTTAGAGGTAGATGAGCAGTTCTTC	CASSLEVDEQFF
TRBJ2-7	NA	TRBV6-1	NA	TGTGCCAGCAGTGAACCCCGGCCAGTGGGGAGCTACGAGCAGTACTTC	CASSEPRPVGSYEQYF
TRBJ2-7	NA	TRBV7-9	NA	TGTGCCAGCAGCCCCGGCATTGGGGTACGCGAGCAGTACTTC	CASSPGIGVREQYF
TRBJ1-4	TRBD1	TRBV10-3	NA	TGTGCCATCAGTGAAGGCGCCCGACAGGGGGCTAATGAAAAACTGTTTTTT	CAISEGARQGANEKLFF
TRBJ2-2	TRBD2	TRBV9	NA	TGTGCCAGCAGCGTAGAATTAGCGGGAGGTCCAACGGGCACCGGGGAGCTGTTTTTT	CASSVELAGGPTGTGELFF
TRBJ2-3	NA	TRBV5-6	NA	TGTGCCAGCAGCTTGAGCCCTAGGGTTATTCCGGATACGCAGTATTTT	CASSLSPRVIPDTQYF
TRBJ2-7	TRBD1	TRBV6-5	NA	TGTGCCAGCAGTAAGTTGTCGGACAGGGGCTACGAGCAGTACTTC	CASSKLSDRGYEQYF